Listed here are 21 T cell receptor beta chains from one sample, sequenced in a study of shared clonotypes between healthy human individuals. Naive CD8 cells, CD45RO-negative and positively selected for CCR7, excluded terminally differentiated effector memory CD45RA+ cells. Sequencing was performed with immunoSEQ multiplex PCR; in TCRdb, only in-frame clones are kept and a portion is missing. The sample records 660,000 or so clones, roughly 96% being singletons. Sequences were obtained from naive CD8+ T cells sorted from blood. Receptor source: a woman aged 30 to 39 in good health.

This clone was detected once. V usage is TRBV5-4 and J usage is TRBJ2-1, with D uncertain. The CDR3 has 11 amino acids. CDR1 SGHNT and CDR2 YYREEE come from the germline V gene (reference sequence). The germline V and J ends were trimmed by 2 bases and 6 bases, with 3 bases remaining between them. CDR3 bases: TGTGCCAGCAGCTTTCTCAATGAGCAGTTCTTC. Its protein is CASSFLNEQFF.

This sequence joins TRBV5-5 and TRBJ1-1; D not resolved. The V end lost 1 base, the J end lost 3 bases, and 7 bases lay between the germline ends. Germline assignment: CDR1 SGHKS and CDR2 YYEKEE (reference sequence). The CDR3 contains 13 residues. The CDR3 region has the DNA TGTGCCAGCAGCTTGTGGGTTGACACTGAAGCTTTCTTT. As protein: CASSLWVDTEAFF.

The chain joins TRBV5-4 to TRBJ2-1, with 10 bases fitting TRBD2. CDR1 and CDR2 (germline): SGHNT, YYREEE (reference sequence). Germline trimming cut 2 bases from V and 1 base from J; bases unmatched to any gene: 6. The CDR3 extends over 17 amino acids. CDR3 DNA sequence: TGTGCCAGCAGCTTTAATAGCGGGAGGCTTTCCTACAATGAGCAGTTCTTC. Amino acids: CASSFNSGRLSYNEQFF.

A word on this clone: The same CDR3 also results from other DNA sequences found in this sample. The chain has TRBV4-1 and TRBJ1-5; D not certain. Per the germline V gene, CDR1 is MGHRA and CDR2 is YSYEKL. The ends were cut back, 0 bases at V and 0 bases at J, with 6 bases in the middle. The CDR3 loop spans 15 amino acids. CDR3 DNA sequence: TGCGCCAGCAGCCAAGAATTTTATAGCAATCAGCCCCAGCATTTT. Its protein is CASSQEFYSNQPQHF.

The chain is built from TRBV5-5 and TRBJ1-5; weak D call: TRBD1 (5 bases). This CDR3 comprises 14 residues. Germline-derived CDR1 and CDR2 are SGHKS and YYEKEE (reference sequence). V was shortened by 2 bases and J by 0 bases, with 6 bases between the two germline ends. The chain's CDR3 is CASSFRVSNQPQHF. CDR3 coding DNA: TGTGCCAGCAGCTTCAGGGTTAGCAATCAGCCCCAGCATTTT.

The chain couples TRBV5-6 to TRBJ2-5; TRBD1 or TRBD2 may be the D gene (5 bases each). Between the trimmed V and J ends, which lost 4 bases and 3 bases, there was a span of 13 bases. The CDR3 length is 14 residues. Germline V gene sequence: CDR1 SGHDT, CDR2 YYEEEE. CDR3: CASSHRDDEETQYF. In DNA form, the CDR3 reads TGTGCCAGCAGCCACCGGGACGATGAAGAGACCCAGTACTTC.

This chain joins TRBV7-3 and TRBJ2-3, with D perhaps TRBD2 (6 bases). The germline gives CDR1 SGHTA, CDR2 FQGTGA. This CDR3 has 14 amino acids. Trimming removed 2 bases at V and 6 bases at J, with 12 bases between. In DNA form, the CDR3 reads TGTGCCAGCAGCTTACGCTCTAGCGCGGATACGCAGTATTTT. Residues: CASSLRSSADTQYF.

This chain joins TRBV10-1 and TRBJ2-2; D is ambiguous. The CDR3 covers 13 residues. Germline lookup yields CDR1 WNHNN and CDR2 SYGVQD (reference sequence). The V end was cut by 3 bases, the J end by 6 bases, with 8 bases between. CDR3 bases: TGCGCCAGCAGTGATAATTCCCCCGGGGAGCTGTTTTTT. It is translated as CASSDNSPGELFF.

The gene calls are TRBV28 and TRBJ1-1; 7 bases match TRBD1. V dropped 5 bases and J dropped 3; count of bases not matched to a gene: 18. Germline loops: CDR1 MDHEN, CDR2 SYDVKM. CDR3 length equals 18 residues. The CDR3 reads CASSPPDRVSTLDTEAFF. The CDR3, as DNA: TGTGCCAGCAGTCCTCCCGACAGGGTATCGACGTTGGACACTGAAGCTTTCTTT.

V is TRBV13 and J is TRBJ2-5; D might be TRBD1 (5 bases). Trimming took off 3 bases at V and 4 bases at J, with 6 bases between the two ends. This CDR3 comprises 12 residues. Germline values: CDR1 PRHDT, CDR2 FYEKMQ (reference sequence). CDR3: CASSLGLETQYF. The CDR3 coding sequence is TGTGCCAGCAGCTTGGGGCTAGAGACCCAGTACTTC.

The V call is TRBV28, the J call TRBJ2-7; D not certain. The CDR3 has 14 residues. Germline lookup yields CDR1 MDHEN and CDR2 SYDVKM. V gave up 5 bases and J gave up 3 bases, with 14 bases separating them. The CDR3 sequence: CASSPVVKDYEQYF. CDR3 coding DNA: TGTGCCAGCAGTCCCGTTGTCAAGGACTACGAGCAGTACTTC.

With respect to this clone: Other DNA sequences from this sample encode an identical CDR3 as well. The rearrangement joins TRBV6-5 to TRBJ2-7; D may be TRBD2 (6 bases). This CDR3 region has 14 residues. In germline, CDR1 is MNHEY, CDR2 SVGAGI. Trimming stripped 2 bases from V and 3 bases from J, with 11 bases between. CDR3 region: CASSYGQGGYEQYF. CDR3 in DNA: TGTGCCAGCAGTTACGGGCAGGGAGGCTACGAGCAGTACTTC.

The chain recombines TRBV18 with TRBJ1-5; 9 bases line up with TRBD1. The V segment lost 0 bases and the J segment 0 bases; nucleotides outside the gene matches: 3. CDR1 is KGHSH, CDR2 LQKENI, per germline. The CDR3 has 17 residues. In nucleotides, the CDR3 is TGTGCCAGCTCACCACCGGGACAGGGATATAGCAATCAGCCCCAGCATTTT. This codes for CASSPPGQGYSNQPQHF. Full variable domain (missing parts from reference TRBV18 and TRBJ1-5): NAGVMQNPRHLVRRRGQEARLRCSPMKGHSHVYWYRQLPEEGLKFMVYLQKENIIDESGMPKERFSAEFPKEGPSILRIQQVVRGDSAAYFCASSPPGQGYSNQPQHFGDGTRLSIL.

V and J are TRBV4-1 and TRBJ2-7; the D is unclear. Germline lookup yields CDR1 MGHRA and CDR2 YSYEKL. CDR3 length: 13 residues. Trimming left V 2 bases short and J 0 bases short, with 5 bases between. The CDR3 is CASSQQYSYEQYF. The CDR3 DNA reads as TGCGCCAGCAGCCAACAATACTCCTACGAGCAGTACTTC.

This chain uses TRBV7-9 with TRBJ1-6, with 8 bases lining up with TRBD1. Looked up from germline, CDR1 is SEHNR and CDR2 is FQNEAQ (reference sequence). This CDR3 is built from 15 residues. The V and J ends lost 5 bases and 6 bases, in that order; junction bases with no gene match: 6. The CDR3 DNA is TGTGCCAGCAGCCCCACCGACAGGGGTAATTCACCCCTCCACTTT. This sequence encodes CASSPTDRGNSPLHF. Filled out from reference TRBV7-9 and TRBJ1-6, the complete variable domain reads DTGVSQNPRHKITKRGQNVTFRCDPISEHNRLYWYRQTLGQGPEFLTYFQNEAQLEKSRLLSDRFSAERPKGSFSTLEIQRTEQGDSAMYLCASSPTDRGNSPLHFGNGTRLTVT.

V gene TRBV27 combines with J gene TRBJ2-3, with TRBD2 matching over 7 bases. Trimming took 5 bases from V and 7 from J; bases not matched to a gene: 6. The CDR3 totals 13 residues. The germline V gene has CDR1 MNHEY and CDR2 SMNVEV (reference sequence). CDR3 residues: CASSPGLVHTQYF. The CDR3 region has the DNA TGTGCCAGCAGTCCCGGACTAGTTCATACGCAGTATTTT.

This chain connects TRBV5-6 to TRBJ2-5, with a weak D call TRBD1 (6 bases). Germline values: CDR1 SGHDT, CDR2 YYEEEE. Trimming removed 2 bases at V and 0 bases at J, with 17 bases between. The CDR3 spans 17 residues. CDR3 amino acids: CASSFLSGQWYQETQYF. The CDR3 nucleotides are TGTGCCAGCAGCTTCCTCTCGGGACAATGGTACCAAGAGACCCAGTACTTC.

Here the CDR3 reads CASSDRTSGRYEQYF. CDR3 nucleotides: TGTGCCAGCAGCGACAGGACTAGCGGGAGGTACGAGCAGTACTTC. The gene calls are TRBV5-4 and TRBJ2-7; 14 bases are shared with TRBD2. This CDR3 has 15 amino acids. Germline assignment: CDR1 SGHNT and CDR2 YYREEE (reference sequence). V dropped 4 bases and J dropped 4; count of bases not matched to a gene: 4.

This clone came up once. The V and J genes are TRBV13 and TRBJ2-6; 9 nucleotides line up with TRBD2. Looked up from germline, CDR1 is PRHDT and CDR2 is FYEKMQ (reference sequence). The CDR3 loop spans 18 amino acids. V dropped 5 bases and J dropped 0; count of bases not matched to a gene: 8. The chain's CDR3 is CASSLGLADTSGANVLTF. Written as DNA, the CDR3 is TGTGCCAGCAGCCTGGGACTAGCTGACACCTCTGGGGCCAACGTCCTGACTTTC.

The chain links TRBV18 to TRBJ2-1; 7 nucleotides align to TRBD2. Trimming cost V 3 bases and J 6 bases; bases outside gene matches: 14. CDR3 length: 17 residues. Germline V CDR1 and CDR2: KGHSH, LQKENI. For the CDR3, the DNA is TGTGCCAGCTCACCCAGCGACTCGGTAGCGGGTGTCAATGAGCAGTTCTTC. It translates to CASSPSDSVAGVNEQFF.

The V call is TRBV5-4, the J call TRBJ2-1; 7 bases line up with TRBD2. Germline V CDR1 and CDR2: SGHNT, YYREEE (reference sequence). V lost 4 bases and J lost 0; bases outside the gene matches: 4. The CDR3 length is 15 residues. The DNA for the CDR3 is TGTGCCAGCAGCGTGGGGGGGGACTCCTACAATGAGCAGTTCTTC. This sequence encodes CASSVGGDSYNEQFF.